A single sample gave rise to the 25 T cell receptor beta chains below, sequenced in a study of monozygotic twins with inflammatory bowel disease. TCRdb processed the 5' RACE reads again and assigns one entry to each CDR3 protein, with no DNA. The specimen's table records 120,000 to 150,000 distinct CDR3 sequences. The sample taken for sequencing was blood. These receptors were obtained from a human donor with ulcerative colitis or Crohn's disease, or a healthy co-twin of an affected twin (not recorded which).

The chain is built from TRBV14 and TRBJ2-1; as DNA is missing, the TRBD1 call by TCRdb cannot be tested. This CDR3 comprises 13 residues. Germline V gene lookup returns CDR1 SGHDN and CDR2 FVKESK. CDR3 amino acids: CASSQVTGNKQFF.

The chain joins TRBV20-1 to TRBJ2-3; TCRdb outputs TRBD1, but without DNA this stays unchecked. Germline V CDR1 and CDR2: DFQATT, SNEGSKA (reference sequence). The CDR3 loop spans 13 amino acids. The CDR3 is CSAPPGGTDTQYF.

This sequence joins TRBV12-3 or TRBV12-4 and TRBJ1-1. This CDR3 has 14 residues. This chain's CDR3 is CASSRGGGGTEAFF.

CDR3 amino acids: CASSLAFPGLVISYEQYF. This chain connects TRBV7-2 to TRBJ2-7; TCRdb returns TRBD1, unconfirmable since there is no DNA. CDR1 and CDR2 (germline): SGHTA, FQGNSA. The CDR3 loop spans 18 amino acids.

The chain has TRBV6-5 and TRBJ1-2; without DNA, the TCRdb call of TRBD1 cannot be checked. CDR3 length: 15 amino acids. Germline CDR1 and CDR2: MNHEY and SVGAGI. The CDR3 reads CASSYRPGTLGGYTF.

The chain carries TRBV10-3 and TRBJ1-4. The CDR3 has 15 residues. Germline CDR1 ENHRY, CDR2 SYGVKD. CDR3 sequence reads: CAISEDRDSNEKLSF.

V is TRBV27 and J is TRBJ2-2. CDR1 MNHEY and CDR2 SMNVEV come from the germline V gene (reference sequence). The CDR3 totals 13 residues. The CDR3 reads CASSWGGTGELFF.

V and J are TRBV5-6 and TRBJ2-1; TCRdb's assignment of TRBD1 cannot be checked, as there is no DNA. The CDR3 is 18 residues long. Germline V gene lookup returns CDR1 SGHDT and CDR2 YYEEEE. The CDR3 loop reads CASTQDRGFPLRGNEQFF.

The genes are TRBV7-6 and TRBJ2-1; the D gene TCRdb calls, TRBD1, cannot be checked with no DNA. Germline V gene lookup returns CDR1 SGHVS and CDR2 FNYEAQ. The CDR3 consists of 11 residues. This CDR3 is CASSRGHEQFF.

The chain joins TRBV4-2 to TRBJ2-3; TCRdb indicates TRBD2, and absent DNA this call remains unverified. The V gene's germline CDR1 is LGHNA and CDR2 YNFKEQ. This CDR3 region has 19 residues. This CDR3 is CASSQDRWGAERSPRTQYF.

The chain combines TRBV7-3 with TRBJ2-1; TCRdb proposes TRBD1, but this gene call is untestable without DNA. The CDR3 extends over 13 amino acids. The germline CDR1 and CDR2 sequences are SGHTA and FQGTGA. The CDR3 spells CASSVLTGHEQFF.

The genes are TRBV20-1 and TRBJ2-7. The CDR3 runs to 12 residues. Germline V lookup: CDR1 DFQATT, CDR2 SNEGSKA (reference sequence). The chain's CDR3 is CSASTSVYEQYF.

V and J are TRBV27 and TRBJ2-7; there is no DNA to check the TCRdb D call of TRBD1. The CDR3 contains 16 residues. Germline loops: CDR1 MNHEY, CDR2 SMNVEV (reference sequence). The CDR3 is CASSRGGGGRIYEQYF.

The J gene is TRBJ2-1, the V gene TRBV24-1; without DNA, the TCRdb call of TRBD1 cannot be checked. Germline V gene data show CDR1 as KGHDR and CDR2 as SFDVKD. CDR3 length: 15 amino acids. CDR3 region: CATSAQGQGASEQFF.

The chain has TRBV7-6 and TRBJ1-3. The length of the CDR3 is 13 residues. CDR1 SGHVS and CDR2 FNYEAQ come from the germline V gene. This CDR3 reads CASSLSSGNTIYF.

This rearrangement joins TRBV20-1 to TRBJ1-3. This CDR3 is 13 amino acids long. Germline lookup yields CDR1 DFQATT and CDR2 SNEGSKA (reference sequence). The CDR3 is CSASDQSGNTIYF.

J is TRBJ1-2 and V is TRBV10-3. Germline CDR1 is ENHRY and CDR2 is SYGVKD. The CDR3 spans 15 residues. The CDR3 sequence: CAISESGDSFFGYTF.

The rearrangement uses TRBV28 and TRBJ2-7; without DNA, the TCRdb call of TRBD1 cannot be checked. There are 14 residues in the CDR3. Germline V CDR1 and CDR2: MDHEN, SYDVKM. The CDR3 spells CASSYGTNSYEQYF.

V usage is TRBV7-2 and J usage is TRBJ2-2; the D call from TCRdb, TRBD1, cannot be confirmed without DNA. Germline values: CDR1 SGHTA, CDR2 FQGNSA. The CDR3 is made up of 13 amino acids. This chain's CDR3 is CASSGIGVWELFF.

The CDR3 sequence is CAISGQGGDEKLFF. V usage is TRBV10-3 and J usage is TRBJ1-4; absent DNA, TCRdb's TRBD1 call cannot be checked. Germline lookup yields CDR1 ENHRY and CDR2 SYGVKD. The CDR3 consists of 14 residues.

The chain employs TRBV7-9 and TRBJ1-1; TCRdb lists TRBD1, though no DNA is available to test this call. The CDR3 contains 13 residues. Germline V gene sequence: CDR1 SEHNR, CDR2 FQNEAQ (reference sequence). CDR3: CASSFSGGAEAFF.

The CDR3 loop is CASSQDRGTLNTGELFF. This chain links TRBV4-2 with TRBJ2-2; without DNA, the TCRdb call of TRBD1 cannot be checked. The CDR3 extends over 17 amino acids. Germline V gene sequence: CDR1 LGHNA, CDR2 YNFKEQ.

The chain links TRBV4-2 to TRBJ2-7. The CDR3 length is 16 residues. The V gene's germline CDR1 is LGHNA and CDR2 YNFKEQ. The CDR3 spells CASSHESSTRSSEQYF.

The chain employs TRBV6-2 or TRBV6-3 and TRBJ2-7; TCRdb outputs TRBD1, but without DNA this stays unchecked. The length of the CDR3 is 13 residues. Per germline, CDR1 MNHEY and CDR2 SVGEGT. This CDR3 is CASSYTGSYEQYF.

The gene calls are TRBV11-2 and TRBJ2-7; lacking DNA, the TRBD2 call made by TCRdb goes unchecked. This CDR3 comprises 16 residues. The germline V gene has CDR1 SGHAT and CDR2 FQNNGV. CDR3 loop: CASSFMGRGYSYEQYF.